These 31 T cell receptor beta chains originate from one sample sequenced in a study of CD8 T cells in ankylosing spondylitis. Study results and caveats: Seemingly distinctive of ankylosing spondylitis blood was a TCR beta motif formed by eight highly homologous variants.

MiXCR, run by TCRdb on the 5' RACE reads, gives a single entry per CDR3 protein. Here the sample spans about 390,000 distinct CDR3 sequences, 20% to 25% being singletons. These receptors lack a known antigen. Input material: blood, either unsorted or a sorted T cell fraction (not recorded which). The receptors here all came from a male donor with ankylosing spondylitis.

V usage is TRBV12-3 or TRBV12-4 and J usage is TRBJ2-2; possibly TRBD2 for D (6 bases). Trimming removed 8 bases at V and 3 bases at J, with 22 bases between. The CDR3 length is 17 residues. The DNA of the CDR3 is TGTGCCAGCGCCCCCTCACCCGGGGGTATGTACACCGGGGAGCTGTTTTTT. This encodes CASAPSPGGMYTGELFF.

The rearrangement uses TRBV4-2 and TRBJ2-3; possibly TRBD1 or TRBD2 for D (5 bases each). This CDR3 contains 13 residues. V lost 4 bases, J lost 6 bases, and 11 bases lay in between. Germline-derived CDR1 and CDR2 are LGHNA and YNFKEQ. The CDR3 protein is CASSPPGPDTQYF. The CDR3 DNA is TGTGCCAGCAGCCCTCCGGGGCCCGATACGCAGTATTTT.

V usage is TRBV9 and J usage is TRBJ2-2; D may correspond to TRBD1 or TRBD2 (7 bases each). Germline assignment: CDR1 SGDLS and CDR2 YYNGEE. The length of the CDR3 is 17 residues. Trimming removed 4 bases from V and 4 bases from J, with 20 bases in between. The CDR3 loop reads CASSYRGREVLTGELFF. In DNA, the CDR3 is TGTGCCAGCAGCTACAGGGGTCGGGAGGTCCTCACCGGGGAGCTGTTTTTT. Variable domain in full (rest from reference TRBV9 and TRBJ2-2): DSGVTQTPKHLITATGQRVTLRCSPRSGDLSVYWYQQSLDQGLQFLIQYYNGEERAKGNILERFSAQQFPDLHSELNLSSLELGDSALYFCASSYRGREVLTGELFFGEGSRLTVL.

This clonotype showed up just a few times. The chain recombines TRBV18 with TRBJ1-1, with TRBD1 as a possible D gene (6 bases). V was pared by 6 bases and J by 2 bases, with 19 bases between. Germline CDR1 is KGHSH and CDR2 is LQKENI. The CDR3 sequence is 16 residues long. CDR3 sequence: CASSLTAGTTNTEAFF. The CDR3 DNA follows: TGTGCCAGCTCCCTGACCGCCGGGACAACTAACACTGAAGCTTTCTTT.

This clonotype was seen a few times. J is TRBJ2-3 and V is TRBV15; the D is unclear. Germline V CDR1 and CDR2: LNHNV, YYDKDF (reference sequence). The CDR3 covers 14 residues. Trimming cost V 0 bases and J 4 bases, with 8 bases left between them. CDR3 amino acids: CATSRDPLPDTQYF. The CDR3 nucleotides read TGTGCCACCAGCAGAGATCCCCTTCCAGATACGCAGTATTTT. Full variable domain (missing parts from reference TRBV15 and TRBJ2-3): DAMVIQNPRYQVTQFGKPVTLSCSQTLNHNVMYWYQQKSSQAPKLLFHYYDKDFNNEADTPDNFQSRRPNTSFCFLDIRSPGLGDTAMYLCATSRDPLPDTQYFGPGTRLTVL.

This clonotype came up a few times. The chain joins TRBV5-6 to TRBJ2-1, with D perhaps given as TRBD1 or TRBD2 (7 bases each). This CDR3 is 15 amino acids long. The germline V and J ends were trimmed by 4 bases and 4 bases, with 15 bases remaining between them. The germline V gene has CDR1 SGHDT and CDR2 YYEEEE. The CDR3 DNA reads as TGTGCCAGCAGCCGCAGGGGGAGGGTATACAATGAGCAGTTCTTC. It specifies CASSRRGRVYNEQFF.

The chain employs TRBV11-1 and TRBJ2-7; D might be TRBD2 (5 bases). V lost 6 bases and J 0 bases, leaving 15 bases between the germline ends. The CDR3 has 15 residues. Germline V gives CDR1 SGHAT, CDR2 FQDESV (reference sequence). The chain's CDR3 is CASRSNLGSSYEQYF. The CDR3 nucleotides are TGTGCCAGCAGATCCAACCTGGGGAGCTCCTACGAGCAGTACTTC.

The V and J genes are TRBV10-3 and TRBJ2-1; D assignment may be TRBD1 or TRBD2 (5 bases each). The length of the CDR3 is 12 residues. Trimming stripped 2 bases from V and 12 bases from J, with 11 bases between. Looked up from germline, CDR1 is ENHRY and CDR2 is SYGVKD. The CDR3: CAISERGPGQFF. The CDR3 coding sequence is TGTGCCATCAGTGAGCGGGGCCCGGGGCAGTTCTTC.

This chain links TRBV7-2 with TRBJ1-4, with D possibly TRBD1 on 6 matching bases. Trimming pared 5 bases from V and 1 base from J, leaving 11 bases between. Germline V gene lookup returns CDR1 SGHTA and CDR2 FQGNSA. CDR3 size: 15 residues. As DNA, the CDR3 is TGTGCCAGCAGCCTAACAGGGATAACTAATGAAAAACTGTTTTTT. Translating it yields CASSLTGITNEKLFF.

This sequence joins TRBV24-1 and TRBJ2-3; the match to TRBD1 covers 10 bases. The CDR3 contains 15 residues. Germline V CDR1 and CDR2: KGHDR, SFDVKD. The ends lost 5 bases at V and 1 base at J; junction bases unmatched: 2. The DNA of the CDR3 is TGTGCCACCAGTGTGGGGACAGGGGGCACAGATACGCAGTATTTT. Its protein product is CATSVGTGGTDTQYF.

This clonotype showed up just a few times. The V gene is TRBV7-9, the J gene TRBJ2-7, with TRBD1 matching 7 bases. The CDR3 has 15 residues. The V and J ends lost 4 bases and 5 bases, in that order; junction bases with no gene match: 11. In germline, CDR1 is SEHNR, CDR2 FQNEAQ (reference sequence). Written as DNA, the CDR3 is TGTGCCAGCAGCTACTTAGAGGGGGCGGTCGACGAGCAGTACTTC. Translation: CASSYLEGAVDEQYF.

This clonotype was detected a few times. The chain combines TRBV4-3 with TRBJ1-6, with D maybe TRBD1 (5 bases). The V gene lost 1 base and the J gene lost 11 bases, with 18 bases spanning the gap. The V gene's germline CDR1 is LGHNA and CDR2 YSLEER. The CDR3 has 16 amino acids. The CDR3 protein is CASSQGGRGFRAPLHF. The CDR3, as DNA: TGCGCCAGCAGCCAAGGGGGTCGGGGGTTCCGTGCACCCCTCCACTTT.

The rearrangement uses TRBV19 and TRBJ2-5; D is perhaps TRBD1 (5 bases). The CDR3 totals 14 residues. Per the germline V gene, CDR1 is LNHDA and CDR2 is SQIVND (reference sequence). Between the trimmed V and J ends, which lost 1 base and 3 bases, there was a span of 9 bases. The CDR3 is CASSIVAREETQYF. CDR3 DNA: TGTGCCAGTAGTATAGTGGCCAGGGAAGAGACCCAGTACTTC.

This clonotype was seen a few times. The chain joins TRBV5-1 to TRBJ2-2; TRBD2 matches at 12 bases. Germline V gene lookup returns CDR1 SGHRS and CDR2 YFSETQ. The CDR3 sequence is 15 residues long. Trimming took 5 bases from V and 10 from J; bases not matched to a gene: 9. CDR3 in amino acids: CASRTLAGGLSELFF. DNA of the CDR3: TGCGCCAGCAGAACCCTAGCGGGAGGGCTGTCGGAGCTGTTTTTT.

The CDR3 region is CASSVLGANTGELFF. DNA of the CDR3: TGTGCCAGCAGTGTTTTGGGGGCAAACACCGGGGAGCTGTTTTTT. The genes are TRBV25-1 and TRBJ2-2; weak D call: TRBD1 (6 bases). Germline CDR1 MGHDK, CDR2 SYGVNS. The CDR3 has 15 residues. The V end lost 4 bases, the J end lost 2 bases, and 11 bases lay between the germline ends.

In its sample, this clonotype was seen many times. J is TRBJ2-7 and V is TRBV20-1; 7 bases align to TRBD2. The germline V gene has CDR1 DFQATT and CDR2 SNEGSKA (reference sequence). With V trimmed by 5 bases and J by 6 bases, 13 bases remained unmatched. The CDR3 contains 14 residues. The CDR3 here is CSAAGYGRAFEQYF. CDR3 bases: TGCAGTGCTGCGGGGTATGGGAGGGCCTTCGAGCAGTACTTC.

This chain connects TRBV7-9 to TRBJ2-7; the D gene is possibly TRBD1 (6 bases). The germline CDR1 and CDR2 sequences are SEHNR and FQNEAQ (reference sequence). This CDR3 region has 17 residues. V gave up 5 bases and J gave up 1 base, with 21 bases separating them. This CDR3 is CASSLREGHPLSYEQYF. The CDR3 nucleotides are TGTGCCAGCAGCCTCCGAGAGGGACATCCATTATCCTACGAGCAGTACTTC.

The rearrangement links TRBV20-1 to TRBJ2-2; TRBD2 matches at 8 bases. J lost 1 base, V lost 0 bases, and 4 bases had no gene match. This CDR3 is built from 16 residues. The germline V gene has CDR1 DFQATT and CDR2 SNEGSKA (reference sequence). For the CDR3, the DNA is TGCAGTGCTAGAGATAATCTAGCGGGGAACACCGGGGAGCTGTTTTTT. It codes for CSARDNLAGNTGELFF.

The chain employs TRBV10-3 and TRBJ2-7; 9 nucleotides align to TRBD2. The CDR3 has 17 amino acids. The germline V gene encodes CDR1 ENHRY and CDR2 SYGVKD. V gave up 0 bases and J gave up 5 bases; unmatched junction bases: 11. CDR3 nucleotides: TGTGCCATCAGTGAGTCGAAATTAGCGGGAGTGGGGAACGAGCAGTACTTC. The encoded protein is CAISESKLAGVGNEQYF.

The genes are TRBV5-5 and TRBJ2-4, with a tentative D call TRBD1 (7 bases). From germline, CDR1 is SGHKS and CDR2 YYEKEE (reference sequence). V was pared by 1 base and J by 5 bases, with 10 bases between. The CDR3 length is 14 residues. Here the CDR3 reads CASSLQGEENIQYF. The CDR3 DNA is TGTGCCAGCAGCTTGCAGGGGGAGGAAAACATTCAGTACTTC. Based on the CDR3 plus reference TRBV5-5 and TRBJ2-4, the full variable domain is DAGVTQSPTHLIKTRGQQVTLRCSPISGHKSVSWYQQVLGQGPQFIFQYYEKEERGRGNFPDRFSARQFPNYSSELNVNALLLGDSALYLCASSLQGEENIQYFGAGTRLSVL.

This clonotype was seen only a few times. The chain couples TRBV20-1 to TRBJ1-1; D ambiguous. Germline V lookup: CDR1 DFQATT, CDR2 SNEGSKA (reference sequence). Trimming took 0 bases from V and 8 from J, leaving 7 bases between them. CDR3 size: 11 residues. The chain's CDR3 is CSARDPPEAFF. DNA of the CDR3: TGCAGTGCTAGAGACCCTCCGGAAGCTTTCTTT.

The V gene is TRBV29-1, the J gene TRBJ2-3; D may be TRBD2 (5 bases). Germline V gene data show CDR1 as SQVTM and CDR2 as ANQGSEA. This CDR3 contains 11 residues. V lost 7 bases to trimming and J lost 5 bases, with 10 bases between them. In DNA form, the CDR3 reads TGCAGCGGAGGACGGGAAGATACGCAGTATTTT. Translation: CSGGREDTQYF.

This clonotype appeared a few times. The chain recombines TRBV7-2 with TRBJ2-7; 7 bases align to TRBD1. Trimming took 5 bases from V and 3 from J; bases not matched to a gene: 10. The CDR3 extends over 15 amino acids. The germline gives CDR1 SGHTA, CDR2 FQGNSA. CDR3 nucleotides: TGTGCCAGCAGCACCGGGACAGCCATTCACTACGAGCAGTACTTC. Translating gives CASSTGTAIHYEQYF.

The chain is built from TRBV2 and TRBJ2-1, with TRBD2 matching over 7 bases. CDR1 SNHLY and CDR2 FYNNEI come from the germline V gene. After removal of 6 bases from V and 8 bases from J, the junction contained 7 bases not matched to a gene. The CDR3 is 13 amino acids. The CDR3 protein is CASRTDAGDEQFF. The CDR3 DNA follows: TGTGCCAGCAGGACCGACGCGGGAGATGAGCAGTTCTTC.

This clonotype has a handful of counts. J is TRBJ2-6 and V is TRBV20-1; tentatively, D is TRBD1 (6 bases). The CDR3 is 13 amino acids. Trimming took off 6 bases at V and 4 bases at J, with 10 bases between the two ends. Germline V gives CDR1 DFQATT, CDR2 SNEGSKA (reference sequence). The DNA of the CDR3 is TGCAGTGCCAACAGGGCAGGGGCCAACGTCCTGACTTTC. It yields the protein CSANRAGANVLTF.

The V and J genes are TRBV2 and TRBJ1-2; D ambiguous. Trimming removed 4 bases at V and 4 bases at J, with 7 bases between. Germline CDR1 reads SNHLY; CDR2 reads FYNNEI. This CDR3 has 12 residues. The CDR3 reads CASSVRLYGYTF. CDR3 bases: TGTGCCAGCAGTGTACGCCTCTATGGCTACACCTTC.

CDR3: CSVEARVPEAFF. DNA of the CDR3: TGCAGCGTTGAGGCCAGGGTCCCTGAAGCTTTCTTT. This chain joins TRBV29-1 and TRBJ1-1, with D perhaps TRBD1 (5 bases). The V gene's germline CDR1 is SQVTM and CDR2 ANQGSEA. The ends were cut back, 3 bases at V and 6 bases at J, with 11 bases in the middle. This CDR3 spans 12 amino acids.

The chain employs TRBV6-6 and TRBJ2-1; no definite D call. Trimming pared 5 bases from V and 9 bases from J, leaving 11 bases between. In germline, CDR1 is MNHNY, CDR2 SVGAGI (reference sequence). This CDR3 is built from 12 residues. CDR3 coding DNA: TGTGCCAGCAGTCCCAGACTGACTGAGCAGTTCTTC. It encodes CASSPRLTEQFF.

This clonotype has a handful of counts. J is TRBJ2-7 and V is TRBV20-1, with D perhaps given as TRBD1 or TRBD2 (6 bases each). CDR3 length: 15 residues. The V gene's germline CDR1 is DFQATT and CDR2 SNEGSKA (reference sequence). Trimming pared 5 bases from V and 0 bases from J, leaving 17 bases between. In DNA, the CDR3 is TGCAGTGCTGGAGGGGGGACATTTCACTCCTACGAGCAGTACTTC. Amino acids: CSAGGGTFHSYEQYF.

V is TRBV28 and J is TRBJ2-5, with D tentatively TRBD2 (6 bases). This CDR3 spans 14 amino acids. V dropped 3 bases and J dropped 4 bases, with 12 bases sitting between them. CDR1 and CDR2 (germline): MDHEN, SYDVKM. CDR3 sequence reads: CASSLRDDRETQYF. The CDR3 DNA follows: TGTGCCAGCAGTTTGCGGGACGATCGAGAGACCCAGTACTTC.

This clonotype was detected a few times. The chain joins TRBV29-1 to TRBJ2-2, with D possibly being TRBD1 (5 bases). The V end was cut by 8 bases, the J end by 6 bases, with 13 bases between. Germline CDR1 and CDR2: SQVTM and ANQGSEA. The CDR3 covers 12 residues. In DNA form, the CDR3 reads TGCAGCTCGGTCGGACACGCCGGGGAGCTGTTTTTT. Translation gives CSSVGHAGELFF.